The clone carrying this T cell receptor (beta chain) was seen more than once but under ten times. The sample belongs to a study of T cell repertoires in cytomegalovirus infection. TCRdb analysed the reads with MiXCR anew, one entry per CDR3 protein. Among fewer than 200,000 distinct CDR3 sequences listed, more than 9% were seen once. The V gene lost 2 bases and the J gene lost 8 bases, with 15 bases spanning the gap. The CDR3 consists of 13 residues. CDR1 GTSNPN and CDR2 SVGIG come from the germline V gene (reference sequence). Material: PBMCs. This receptor was identified in a human donor in good health (CMV status not recorded). Some clones in this sample may be carry-over from other donors' samples. The rearrangement links TRBV30 to TRBJ1-2; no clear D gene. The DNA for the CDR3 is TGTGCCTGGAGTCAACAGACCGAATGGGGCTACACCTTC. This codes for CAWSQQTEWGYTF.